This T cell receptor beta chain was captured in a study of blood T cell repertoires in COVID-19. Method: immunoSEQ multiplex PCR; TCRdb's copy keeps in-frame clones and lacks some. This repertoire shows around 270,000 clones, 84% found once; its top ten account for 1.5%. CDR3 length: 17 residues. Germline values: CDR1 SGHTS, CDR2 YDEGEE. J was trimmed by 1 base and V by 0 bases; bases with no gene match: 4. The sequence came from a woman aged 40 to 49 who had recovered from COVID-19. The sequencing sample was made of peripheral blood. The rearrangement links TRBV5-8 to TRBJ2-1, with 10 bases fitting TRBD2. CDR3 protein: CASSLERGGVSYNEQFF. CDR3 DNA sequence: TGTGCCAGCAGCTTGGAGCGGGGGGGAGTATCCTACAATGAGCAGTTCTTC.